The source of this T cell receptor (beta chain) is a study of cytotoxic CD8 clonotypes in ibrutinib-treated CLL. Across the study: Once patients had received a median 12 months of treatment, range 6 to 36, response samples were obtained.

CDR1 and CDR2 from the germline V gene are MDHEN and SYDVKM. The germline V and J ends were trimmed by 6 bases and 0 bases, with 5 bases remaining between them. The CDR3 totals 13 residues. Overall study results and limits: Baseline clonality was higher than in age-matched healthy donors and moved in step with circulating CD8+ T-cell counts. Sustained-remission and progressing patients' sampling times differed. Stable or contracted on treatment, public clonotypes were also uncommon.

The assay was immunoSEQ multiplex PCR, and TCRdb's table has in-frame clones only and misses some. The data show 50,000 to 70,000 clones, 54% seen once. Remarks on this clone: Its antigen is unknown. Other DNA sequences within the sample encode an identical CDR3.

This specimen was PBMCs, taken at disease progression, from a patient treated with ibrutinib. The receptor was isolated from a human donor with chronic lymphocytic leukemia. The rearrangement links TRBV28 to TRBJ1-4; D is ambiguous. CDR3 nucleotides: TGTGCCAGCAGGGGAGCAACTAATGAAAAACTGTTTTTT. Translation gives CASRGATNEKLFF.